This TCR beta chain stems from a study of T cells in Graves' hyperthyroidism and ophthalmopathy. Study-level background: Peripheral blood draws took place at initial diagnosis, ahead of any treatment. Regarding the study as a whole: Ophthalmopathy, as predicted by the model, came a median about seven months after the prediction.

Used for diagnoses were clinical symptoms, serum thyroxine and TRAb, thyroid ultrasound and orbital computed tomography. The CDR3 runs to 16 residues. Germline V gene data show CDR1 as LNHDA and CDR2 as SQIVND (reference sequence). As regards this clonotype: As yet, its antigen is unknown. At one boundary the junction diverges from the germline segment, which might be a read error.

RNA transcripts provided the source from which TCR beta CDR3 regions were amplified. The HTBI primer set was used in a first-round RT-PCR of the TCR CDR3. TCRdb itself ran the multiplex PCR reads through MiXCR, one entry per CDR3 protein. The table includes almost 350,000 distinct CDR3 sequences, roughly 18% detected once. This TCR derives from a woman between 40 and 55 years old with Graves' ophthalmopathy. J is TRBJ2-7 and V is TRBV19; maybe TRBD1 (6 bases). The sequencing sample was made of blood. The chain's CDR3 is CASSLPLGRGIPERYF. DNA for the CDR3: TGTGCCAGTAGTCTTCCGCTGGGTAGGGGGATTCCCGAGCGGTACTTC.